Presented here are 32 T cell receptor beta chains from one specimen sequenced in a study of T cell changes during pregnancy in multiple sclerosis. Measured with immunoSEQ multiplex PCR; TCRdb has only the in-frame clones, and not every one. This table holds 20,000 or so clones, 85% to 90% found once. Sequenced material: CD8+ T cells from peripheral blood mononuclear cells, taken in the third trimester of pregnancy. These receptors originate from a female donor in good health, enrolled as a control in a pregnancy study.

This sequence joins TRBV11-2 and TRBJ1-2; perhaps TRBD1 as D (6 bases). The CDR3 has 16 amino acids. From germline, CDR1 is SGHAT and CDR2 FQNNGV. Trimming took 1 base from V and 4 from J, leaving 16 bases between them. Here the CDR3 reads CASSLATIQGSYGYTF. CDR3 DNA: TGTGCCAGCAGCTTAGCAACTATACAGGGTAGCTATGGCTACACCTTC. The full variable domain, in which reference TRBV11-2 and TRBJ1-2 provide the parts outside the CDR3, is EAGVAQSPRYKIIEKRQSVAFWCNPISGHATLYWYQQILGQGPKLLIQFQNNGVVDDSQLPKDRFSAERLKGVDSTLKIQPAKLEDSAVYLCASSLATIQGSYGYTFGSGTRLTVV.

This rearrangement joins TRBV4-2 to TRBJ2-3; D not certain. The CDR3 loop spans 14 amino acids. Trimming left V 2 bases short and J 4 bases short, with 10 bases between. In germline, CDR1 is LGHNA, CDR2 YNFKEQ. CDR3: CASSQPDSSDTQYF. The DNA of the CDR3 is TGTGCCAGCAGCCAACCTGACTCTTCAGATACGCAGTATTTT.

As regards this clone: Other nucleotide sequences in the sample specify the same CDR3. The chain carries TRBV11-2 and TRBJ2-1; 9 nucleotides align to TRBD2. The CDR3 contains 17 residues. Trimming cost V 0 bases and J 4 bases; bases outside gene matches: 7. Germline V CDR1 and CDR2: SGHAT, FQNNGV. The CDR3 DNA reads as TGTGCCAGCAGCTTAGATTTGGGTCTAGCGGGATACAATGAGCAGTTCTTC. This translates into CASSLDLGLAGYNEQFF. Combining the CDR3 with reference TRBV11-2 and TRBJ2-1 gives the whole variable domain EAGVAQSPRYKIIEKRQSVAFWCNPISGHATLYWYQQILGQGPKLLIQFQNNGVVDDSQLPKDRFSAERLKGVDSTLKIQPAKLEDSAVYLCASSLDLGLAGYNEQFFGPGTRLTVL.

The V call is TRBV6-6, the J call TRBJ1-1; tentatively, D is TRBD1 (5 bases). The ends were cut back, 0 bases at V and 5 bases at J, with 10 bases in the middle. There are 14 residues in the CDR3. In germline, CDR1 is MNHNY, CDR2 SVGAGI (reference sequence). CDR3 nucleotides: TGTGCCAGCAGTTACTCAGGGGCGAGGACTGAAGCTTTCTTT. It encodes CASSYSGARTEAFF.

This clone was detected a few times. This chain connects TRBV5-1 to TRBJ2-1; D may be TRBD1 (6 bases). This CDR3 has 15 amino acids. The V end was cut by 4 bases, the J end by 0 bases, with 11 bases between. Per germline, CDR1 SGHRS and CDR2 YFSETQ. This CDR3 is CASSQGDISYNEQFF. The CDR3 DNA reads as TGCGCCAGCAGCCAAGGGGACATCTCCTACAATGAGCAGTTCTTC.

This clone was recorded once. The DNA for the CDR3 is TGCGCCAGCAGCTTTCTATCGGGGAGCACAGATACGCAGTATTTT. It translates to CASSFLSGSTDTQYF. The chain combines TRBV5-1 with TRBJ2-3; tentative D call: TRBD2 (5 bases). Germline V CDR1 and CDR2: SGHRS, YFSETQ. Trimming cost V 2 bases and J 0 bases, with 10 bases left between them. This CDR3 region has 15 residues.

This clone was seen a handful of times. V gene TRBV29-1 combines with J gene TRBJ1-1; TRBD1 aligns across 9 bases. The CDR3 has 16 residues. Trimming cost V 3 bases and J 5 bases; bases outside gene matches: 13. CDR1 and CDR2 from the germline V gene are SQVTM and ANQGSEA. The CDR3: CSVEGAQGAIGTEAFF. In nucleotides, the CDR3 is TGCAGCGTTGAGGGCGCACAGGGGGCCATTGGGACTGAAGCTTTCTTT.

A remark on this clone: At one of its ends the junction is not consistent with the germline gene, which may arise from a read error. The chain links TRBV5-1 to TRBJ2-2, with TRBD2 matching over 8 bases. The length of the CDR3 is 14 residues. Germline CDR1 SGHRS, CDR2 YFSETQ. Here the CDR3 DNA reads TGCGCCACCAGCGGGGGACAGAACACCGGGGAGCTGTTTTTT. It is translated as CATSGGQNTGELFF.

This chain uses TRBV19 with TRBJ2-7; 7 nucleotides match TRBD2. J lost 2 bases, V lost 5 bases, and 3 bases had no gene match. The CDR3 sequence is 13 residues long. CDR1 and CDR2 from the germline V gene are LNHDA and SQIVND (reference sequence). This CDR3 reads CASSPGTTYEQYF. CDR3 DNA: TGTGCCAGTAGTCCTGGGACTACCTACGAGCAGTACTTC.

The chain couples TRBV15 to TRBJ1-6, with TRBD1 matching over 7 bases. The germline V gene has CDR1 LNHNV and CDR2 YYDKDF (reference sequence). The CDR3 totals 15 residues. Trimming removed 1 base from V and 14 bases from J; junction bases left unmatched: 11. The CDR3 loop is CATSRVARGALALHF. The CDR3 DNA reads as TGTGCCACCAGCAGAGTGGCCAGGGGGGCTTTAGCCCTCCACTTT.

The rearrangement joins TRBV27 to TRBJ2-3; D might be TRBD1 (5 bases). From germline, CDR1 is MNHEY and CDR2 SMNVEV (reference sequence). The CDR3 contains 12 residues. Trimming cost V 7 bases and J 3 bases, with 8 bases left between them. CDR3 coding DNA: TGTGCCAGCACCCCAGGGACAGATACGCAGTATTTT. This translates into CASTPGTDTQYF.

The chain couples TRBV7-3 to TRBJ2-7; 10 positions match TRBD2. The CDR3 totals 17 residues. CDR1 is SGHTA and CDR2 is FQGTGA in the germline V gene. V lost 5 bases to trimming and J lost 3 bases; unmatched junction nucleotides: 13. This chain's CDR3 is CASSPGVRTSGSYEQYF. The CDR3 region has the DNA TGTGCCAGCAGCCCAGGGGTCCGGACTAGCGGAAGCTACGAGCAGTACTTC.

The chain has TRBV2 and TRBJ2-7; 11 bases align to TRBD2. The CDR3 contains 16 residues. The V segment lost 5 bases and the J segment 0 bases; nucleotides outside the gene matches: 6. Germline-derived CDR1 and CDR2 are SNHLY and FYNNEI. CDR3: CASSSASGRYSYEQYF. In nucleotides, the CDR3 is TGTGCCAGCAGTTCGGCTAGCGGGAGGTACTCCTACGAGCAGTACTTC.

The rearrangement links TRBV4-3 to TRBJ2-3; TRBD2 matches at 13 bases. This CDR3 is 15 amino acids long. CDR1 and CDR2 from the germline V gene are LGHNA and YSLEER. J gave up 9 bases and V 1 base, and 4 bases lay outside the gene matches. CDR3 sequence reads: CASSQGTSGSLTQYF. The CDR3 region has the DNA TGCGCCAGCAGCCAAGGGACTAGCGGGAGCTTGACGCAGTATTTT.

The V call is TRBV7-9, the J call TRBJ2-2; D is unclear. The V gene's germline CDR1 is SEHNR and CDR2 FQNEAQ (reference sequence). CDR3 length equals 12 residues. V was clipped by 5 bases and J by 7 bases, with 8 bases between them. This CDR3 reads CASSASGGELFF. The CDR3 DNA follows: TGTGCCAGCAGCGCTTCAGGCGGGGAGCTGTTTTTT.

V and J are TRBV6-4 and TRBJ2-6; 9 nucleotides agree with TRBD2. This CDR3 comprises 18 residues. CDR1 is MRHNA and CDR2 is SNTAGT in the germline V gene. V was clipped by 3 bases and J by 2 bases; unmatched bases: 8. This chain's CDR3 is CASSEDSGGPTGANVLTF. In nucleotides, the CDR3 is TGTGCCAGCAGTGAAGATAGCGGGGGACCCACTGGGGCCAACGTCCTGACTTTC.

CDR3 bases: TGCAGCGTCTTCGGACAGGGCCGTCCCTACGAGCAGTACTTC. Protein product: CSVFGQGRPYEQYF. The gene calls are TRBV29-1 and TRBJ2-7; 8 positions match TRBD1. CDR3 length: 14 amino acids. The germline V gene has CDR1 SQVTM and CDR2 ANQGSEA. Trimming cost V 6 bases and J 2 bases; bases outside gene matches: 9.

The V gene is TRBV13, the J gene TRBJ1-1; 8 positions match TRBD1. V shed 1 base, J shed 3 bases, and the junction held 7 bases outside the gene matches. Germline loops: CDR1 PRHDT, CDR2 FYEKMQ (reference sequence). The CDR3 length is 16 residues. CDR3 coding DNA: TGTGCCAGCAGCTTAGCCTCCGGACAGGGTTACACTGAAGCTTTCTTT. It is translated as CASSLASGQGYTEAFF.

This chain links TRBV13 with TRBJ2-2; D ambiguous. V was trimmed by 5 bases and J by 1 base, leaving 11 bases between them. The CDR3 loop spans 15 amino acids. Germline CDR1 PRHDT, CDR2 FYEKMQ (reference sequence). The CDR3 coding sequence is TGTGCCAGCAGCCCTCACAGAGTGAACACCGGGGAGCTGTTTTTT. Its protein product is CASSPHRVNTGELFF. The variable domain in full, completed from reference TRBV13 and TRBJ2-2, reads AAGVIQSPRHLIKEKRETATLKCYPIPRHDTVYWYQQGPGQDPQFLISFYEKMQSDKGSIPDRFSAQQFSDYHSELNMSSLELGDSALYFCASSPHRVNTGELFFGEGSRLTVL.

V gene TRBV4-3 combines with J gene TRBJ2-7, with TRBD2 identical over 10 bases. There are 17 residues in the CDR3. CDR1 is LGHNA and CDR2 is YSLEER in the germline V gene. Losses at the gene ends were 1 base for V and 2 bases for J; bases not matched to a gene: 8. In DNA, the CDR3 is TGCGCCAGCAGCCAAGCCCCAGTAGCGGGAGGCACCTACGAGCAGTACTTC. Translated, it gives CASSQAPVAGGTYEQYF.

This clone appeared a few times. The chain is built from TRBV19 and TRBJ2-1, with 11 bases aligning to TRBD1. The germline V gene encodes CDR1 LNHDA and CDR2 SQIVND (reference sequence). Germline trimming cut 6 bases from V and 7 bases from J; bases unmatched to any gene: 8. The CDR3 covers 15 residues. CDR3 DNA sequence: TGTGCCAGTAGCACACCCGGGACAGGGGGGAATGAGCAGTTCTTC. Its translation is CASSTPGTGGNEQFF.

This CDR3 reads CASSEQFRDSSSYNEQFF. DNA of the CDR3: TGTGCCAGCAGTGAACAATTCCGGGACAGTAGCTCCTACAATGAGCAGTTCTTC. The chain links TRBV6-1 to TRBJ2-1; 7 nucleotides match TRBD1. CDR1 is MNHNS and CDR2 is SASEGT in the germline V gene. Unmatched junction bases numbered 10, after V lost 2 bases and J lost 0 bases. The CDR3 covers 18 residues.

This chain uses TRBV28 with TRBJ1-1, with TRBD1 as a possible D gene (5 bases). There are 14 residues in the CDR3. V lost 8 bases and J 0 bases, leaving 13 bases between the germline ends. Germline V gene data show CDR1 as MDHEN and CDR2 as SYDVKM. CDR3 in DNA: TGTGCCAGCCGGGACTTAGAAATGAACACTGAAGCTTTCTTT. Residues: CASRDLEMNTEAFF.

The V and J genes are TRBV7-8 and TRBJ2-7; 9 bases match TRBD2. CDR3 length: 16 residues. The V gene end was trimmed by 3 bases and the J gene end by 4 bases; junction bases not matched to a gene: 10. CDR1 and CDR2 (germline): SGHVS, FQNEAQ. The CDR3 reads CASSFGLAGKSYEQYF. DNA of the CDR3: TGTGCCAGCAGCTTTGGCCTAGCGGGAAAGAGTTACGAGCAGTACTTC.

This chain connects TRBV27 to TRBJ1-2; no firm D call. V was pared by 6 bases and J by 8 bases, with 16 bases between. The germline gives CDR1 MNHEY, CDR2 SMNVEV (reference sequence). This CDR3 region has 13 residues. The CDR3 DNA is TGTGCCAGCAGCCCCGGGGAGGGCGGGGGCTACACCTTC. As protein: CASSPGEGGGYTF.

Within the sample, this clone is medium-sized. This chain uses TRBV6-1 with TRBJ2-6; D not resolved. Germline CDR1 MNHNS, CDR2 SASEGT. The CDR3 totals 15 residues. The V end was cut by 1 base, the J end by 0 bases, with 4 bases between. In nucleotides, the CDR3 is TGTGCCAGCAGTGAAGGGAGCTCTGGGGCCAACGTCCTGACTTTC. Protein sequence: CASSEGSSGANVLTF.

In its sample, this clone is medium-sized (0.01 to 0.1%). This rearrangement joins TRBV7-8 to TRBJ2-1; 7 bases map to TRBD1. With 6 bases clipped from V and 6 bases from J, the junction kept 20 bases outside the gene matches. The germline V gene has CDR1 SGHVS and CDR2 FQNEAQ. This CDR3 is built from 18 residues. In DNA, the CDR3 is TGTGCCAGCAGGTCGACAGGGTGGTTAGCGCGTGGGTCCAATGAGCAGTTCTTC. Its translation: CASRSTGWLARGSNEQFF.

V is TRBV28 and J is TRBJ2-1, with D maybe TRBD1 (6 bases). V was shortened by 3 bases and J by 6 bases, with 12 bases between the two germline ends. CDR3 length: 14 amino acids. Germline CDR1 reads MDHEN; CDR2 reads SYDVKM. The CDR3 is CASSLGTFINEQFF. The CDR3 DNA reads TGTGCCAGCAGTTTGGGGACATTCATCAATGAGCAGTTCTTC.

This clone ranks as medium-sized. The V and J genes are TRBV29-1 and TRBJ2-7; the D is unclear. Germline V gene sequence: CDR1 SQVTM, CDR2 ANQGSEA. The V gene lost 7 bases and the J gene lost 1 base, with 8 bases spanning the gap. The CDR3 loop spans 11 amino acids. CDR3 in amino acids: CSGVESYEQYF. The CDR3, as DNA: TGCAGCGGGGTGGAGTCCTACGAGCAGTACTTC.

The J gene is TRBJ2-7, the V gene TRBV5-1; TRBD1 might be the D (6 bases). Trimming cost V 4 bases and J 0 bases, with 11 bases left between them. Germline lookup yields CDR1 SGHRS and CDR2 YFSETQ. The CDR3 has 14 amino acids. The CDR3 coding sequence is TGCGCCAGCAGCCTTTTGACAGGCTCCTACGAGCAGTACTTC. Encoded protein: CASSLLTGSYEQYF. The variable domain in full, completed from reference TRBV5-1 and TRBJ2-7, reads KAGVTQTPRYLIKTRGQQVTLSCSPISGHRSVSWYQQTPGQGLQFLFEYFSETQRNKGNFPGRFSGRQFSNSRSEMNVSTLELGDSALYLCASSLLTGSYEQYFGPGTRLTVT.

The chain combines TRBV28 with TRBJ1-2; the D is unclear. Trimming took 11 bases from V and 0 from J, leaving 10 bases between them. The CDR3 covers 12 residues. Germline V gene lookup returns CDR1 MDHEN and CDR2 SYDVKM. The CDR3 DNA follows: TGTGCCGTGGGAGATCCTAACTATGGCTACACCTTC. Its translation: CAVGDPNYGYTF.

This clone was counted a single time. The chain uses TRBV4-1 and TRBJ2-7, with TRBD1 matching over 7 bases. V lost 0 bases, J lost 3 bases, and 2 bases stayed unmatched. Germline V CDR1 and CDR2: MGHRA, YSYEKL. The CDR3 covers 14 residues. The CDR3 here is CASSQETGNYEQYF. The DNA of the CDR3 is TGCGCCAGCAGCCAAGAGACAGGGAACTACGAGCAGTACTTC.